The sample holds many counts of the clone carrying this T cell receptor (beta chain). These data originate in a study of T cells in Graves' hyperthyroidism and ophthalmopathy. RNA transcripts yielded amplified TCR beta CDR3 regions. First-round RT-PCR of the TCR CDR3 relied on the HTBI primer set. TCRdb reprocessed the multiplex PCR reads with MiXCR, giving one entry per CDR3 protein. The sample includes approximately 600,000 distinct CDR3 sequences, under 25% of them seen just once. Germline V gene sequence: CDR1 MNHEY, CDR2 SMNVEV (reference sequence). V lost 3 bases and J lost 2, with 7 bases in between. The CDR3 covers 13 residues.

This chain connects TRBV27 to TRBJ1-1; D gene uncertain. The specimen was blood. This sequence originates from a man younger than 45 with Graves' ophthalmopathy. DNA for the CDR3: TGTGCCAGCAGTTTCAGGAGCAACACTGAAGCTTTCTTT. Encoded protein: CASSFRSNTEAFF.